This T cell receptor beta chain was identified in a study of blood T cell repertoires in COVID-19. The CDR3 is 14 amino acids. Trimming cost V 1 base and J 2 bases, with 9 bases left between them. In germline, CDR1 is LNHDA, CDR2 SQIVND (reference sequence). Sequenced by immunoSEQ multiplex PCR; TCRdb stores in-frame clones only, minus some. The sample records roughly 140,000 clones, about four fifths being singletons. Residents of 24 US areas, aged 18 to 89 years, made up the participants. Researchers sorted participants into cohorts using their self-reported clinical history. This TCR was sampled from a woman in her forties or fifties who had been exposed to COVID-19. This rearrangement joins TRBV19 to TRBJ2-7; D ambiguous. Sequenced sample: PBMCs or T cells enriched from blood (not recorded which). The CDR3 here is CASSIAVSAYEQYF. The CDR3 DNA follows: TGTGCCAGTAGTATAGCAGTTTCAGCCTACGAGCAGTACTTC. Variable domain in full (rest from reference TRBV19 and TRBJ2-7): DGGITQSPKYLFRKEGQNVTLSCEQNLNHDAMYWYRQDPGQGLRLIYYSQIVNDFQKGDIAEGYSVSREKKESFPLTVTSAQKNPTAFYLCASSIAVSAYEQYFGPGTRLTVT.